This T cell receptor beta chain was recovered during a study of OX40 agonist ivuxolimab in advanced cancers. The study, taken as a whole, reports: Clonal expansion was among the lowest in partial responders at 0.1-3.0 mg/kg, especially CD8+. CD8+ T cells were the subset that, on average, had more expanded clones than CD4+. Clones of CD4+ and CD8+ blood T cells grew by week 6 at doses of 0.1 to 3.0 mg/kg.

Notes on this clone: Antigen: not known.

CDR3 length equals 15 residues. Germline CDR1 is SGDLS and CDR2 is YYNGEE. V lost 0 bases, J lost 4 bases, and 3 bases stayed unmatched. Some clones are missing from TCRdb's copy, which holds only in-frame ones; the method was immunoSEQ multiplex PCR. The sample yields tens of thousands of clones, about 80% seen once. The sample consisted of CD4+ or CD8+ T cells sorted from blood, taken in a trial of the OX40 agonist ivuxolimab. The chain carries TRBV9 and TRBJ2-1; TRBD2 matches 8 bases. This clonotype was sampled from an adult with an advanced solid tumor such as melanoma, head and neck, liver or kidney cancer. The CDR3 DNA reads as TGTGCCAGCAGCGTAGGGGCGGGGGGTTACAATGAGCAGTTCTTC. Translation gives CASSVGAGGYNEQFF.